The sequence of this TCR beta chain was determined in a study of human T cells and chemical hapten exposure. General study findings and limits: Significantly greater numbers of large CDR3 similarity clusters came from expanded TCRs than from controls. Patch test score was positively correlated with the counts of PT1 expanded TCRs.

For the library, individual cDNA molecules each received unique molecular identifiers. MiXCR was run by TCRdb on the RACE reads, yielding one entry per CDR3 protein. In the table there are about 84,000 distinct CDR3 sequences, approximately 11% of which are singletons. The time point here: patch test 3, about 24 weeks after DPC sensitization. Specified treatment: therapeutic diphenylcyclopropenone sensitization with weekly scalp DPC. Germline V gives CDR1 SGHTA, CDR2 FQGNSA. The V and J ends lost 3 bases and 2 bases, in that order; junction bases with no gene match: 1. The CDR3 has 15 residues. This clonotype was counted many times. Its antigen is still unknown.

This receptor was identified in a woman aged 45-60 years with alopecia areata. Some clones in this sample may be carry-over from other donors' samples. The sequenced sample was whole blood, obtained in connection with sensitization to the hapten diphenylcyclopropenone (DPC). This chain links TRBV7-2 with TRBJ2-3; 11 nucleotides line up with TRBD2. CDR3 region: CASSLTSGITDTQYF. DNA for the CDR3: TGTGCCAGCAGCTTGACTAGCGGGATCACAGATACGCAGTATTTT. The variable domain in full, with the rest retrieved from reference TRBV7-2 and TRBJ2-3, is GAGVSQSPSNKVTEKGKDVELRCDPISGHTALYWYRQSLGQGLEFLIYFQGNSAPDKSGLPSDRFSAERTGGSVSTLTIQRTQQEDSAVYLCASSLTSGITDTQYFGPGTRLTVL.